Below are 17 T cell receptor beta chains sequenced from a single sample in a study of blood T cells in healthy people across ages. Together with a sample-barcoded 5' primer, a J-beta primer mix was included in a second PCR lasting roughly 6 to 12 cycles. TCRdb reanalysed the 5' RACE reads using MiXCR and keeps one entry per CDR3 protein. The repertoire has 1.5 million to 1.8 million distinct CDR3 sequences, approximately 43% of them found once; the top ten carry approximately 4%. Sequenced sample: blood. These receptors were collected from a woman between 18 and 29 years old in good health.

This clonotype was observed a single time. This rearrangement joins TRBV25-1 to TRBJ2-5; D is unclear. The CDR3 loop spans 11 amino acids. The V end lost 8 bases, the J end lost 7 bases, and 11 bases lay between the germline ends. Germline lookup yields CDR1 MGHDK and CDR2 SYGVNS. CDR3 amino acids: CASGDSWTQYF. The CDR3 DNA reads TGTGCCAGCGGGGATTCTTGGACCCAGTACTTC.

The rearrangement links TRBV6-2 or TRBV6-3 to TRBJ1-5; D unclear. Trimming took off 6 bases at V and 2 bases at J, with 11 bases between the two ends. The V gene's germline CDR1 is MNHEY and CDR2 SVGEGT. The CDR3 sequence is 14 residues long. The CDR3 coding sequence is TGTGCCAGCAGCACGGACGGCGGCAATCAGCCCCAGCATTTT. Translating gives CASSTDGGNQPQHF.

This sequence joins TRBV2 and TRBJ1-4; no reliable D call. The CDR3 is 13 amino acids. Germline assignment: CDR1 SNHLY and CDR2 FYNNEI. Trimming pared 4 bases from V and 4 bases from J, leaving 7 bases between. The CDR3 sequence is CASSARGNEKLFF. For the CDR3, the DNA is TGTGCCAGCAGTGCCCGGGGTAATGAAAAACTGTTTTTT. Combining the CDR3 with reference TRBV2 and TRBJ1-4 gives the whole variable domain EPEVTQTPSHQVTQMGQEVILRCVPISNHLYFYWYRQILGQKVEFLVSFYNNEISEKSEIFDDQFSVERPDGSNFTLKIRSTKLEDSAMYFCASSARGNEKLFFGSGTQLSVL.

V is TRBV7-6 and J is TRBJ2-5; 8 bases are shared with TRBD1. J gave up 11 bases and V 2 bases, and 16 bases lay outside the gene matches. The CDR3 sequence is 16 residues long. Germline CDR1 and CDR2: SGHVS and FNYEAQ. This CDR3 reads CASSLLADRAWGEQYF. In DNA, the CDR3 is TGTGCCAGCAGCTTACTGGCGGACAGGGCATGGGGTGAGCAGTACTTC.

This clonotype was observed a few times. The gene calls are TRBV5-1 and TRBJ2-3; 11 bases agree with TRBD2. Trimming at V came to 0 bases and at J to 0 bases, leaving 6 bases not matched to a gene. The CDR3 is 18 residues long. Per germline, CDR1 SGHRS and CDR2 YFSETQ. CDR3: CASSLGLAGPSSTDTQYF. The DNA of the CDR3 is TGCGCCAGCAGCTTGGGACTAGCGGGGCCTTCTAGCACAGATACGCAGTATTTT.

The chain uses TRBV5-1 and TRBJ2-1; maybe TRBD1 (6 bases). Trimming took 4 bases from V and 5 from J, leaving 10 bases between them. The CDR3 contains 13 residues. Germline V gives CDR1 SGHRS, CDR2 YFSETQ. The CDR3 DNA follows: TGCGCCAGCAGCAGCCGACAGGACAATGAGCAGTTCTTC. It codes for CASSSRQDNEQFF.

This clonotype was seen more than once but under ten times. The rearrangement links TRBV21-1 to TRBJ2-4; TRBD1, the table's D call, lacks a check against the DNA. TRBV21-1 is a known pseudogene. The CDR3 runs to 14 residues. The CDR3 here is CASTGQGVANIQYF. The CDR3 coding sequence is TGTGCCAGTACGGGGCAGGGAGTGGCGAACATTCAGTACTTC.

This clonotype showed up just a few times. J is TRBJ2-3 and V is TRBV9; tentative D call: TRBD2 (5 bases). CDR3 length: 14 residues. Germline assignment: CDR1 SGDLS and CDR2 YYNGEE. The germline V and J ends were trimmed by 3 bases and 2 bases, with 10 bases remaining between them. CDR3 sequence reads: CASSERADTDTQYF. The CDR3, as DNA: TGTGCCAGCAGCGAGAGGGCAGACACAGATACGCAGTATTTT.

The V call is TRBV10-3, the J call TRBJ2-5, with D unresolved. CDR3 size: 14 residues. Germline assignment: CDR1 ENHRY and CDR2 SYGVKD. V lost 6 bases and J 11 bases, leaving 22 bases between the germline ends. Written as DNA, the CDR3 is TGTGCCATCAGGAACGAACTGACCCATGGAGAGCAGTACTTC. Its protein is CAIRNELTHGEQYF.

The rearrangement joins TRBV5-1 to TRBJ2-2; D is possibly TRBD1 (6 bases). Trimming took off 8 bases at V and 12 bases at J, with 23 bases between the two ends. There are 14 residues in the CDR3. Germline V gives CDR1 SGHRS, CDR2 YFSETQ. The CDR3 here is CASKPQGTSGKLFF. In DNA form, the CDR3 reads TGCGCCAGTAAGCCCCAGGGGACGTCTGGGAAGCTGTTTTTT.

About this clonotype itself: The junction and the germline gene differ at one end; a read error may be behind it. The chain joins TRBV5-5 to TRBJ1-5; no clear D gene. From germline, CDR1 is SGHKS and CDR2 YYEKEE (reference sequence). The CDR3 runs to 15 residues. The CDR3, as DNA: TGTGCCGGCAGCTTGGATTGGGGAGACAATCAGCCCCAGCATTTT. Its translation: CAGSLDWGDNQPQHF.

This clonotype was recorded many times. The chain is built from TRBV4-3 and TRBJ1-2; D is undetermined. The CDR3 has 15 residues. With 0 bases removed from V and 0 bases from J, the gap between germline ends came to 8 bases. Germline CDR1 reads LGHNA; CDR2 reads YSLEER. The CDR3 DNA reads as TGCGCCAGCAGCCAAGACAGGAGGACTAACTATGGCTACACCTTC. Amino acid sequence: CASSQDRRTNYGYTF.

The genes are TRBV4-3 and TRBJ2-3, with 8 nucleotides matching TRBD1. The CDR3 totals 16 residues. Germline V gene lookup returns CDR1 LGHNA and CDR2 YSLEER. Trimming took 0 bases from V and 4 from J; bases not matched to a gene: 6. The CDR3 loop is CASSQEGQGQADTQYF. In DNA, the CDR3 is TGCGCCAGCAGCCAAGAAGGACAGGGCCAAGCAGATACGCAGTATTTT.

The rearrangement links TRBV4-3 to TRBJ1-1, with D possibly being TRBD1 (6 bases). This CDR3 has 16 amino acids. Germline-derived CDR1 and CDR2 are LGHNA and YSLEER. Between the trimmed V and J ends, which lost 1 base and 0 bases, there was a span of 12 bases. The CDR3 nucleotides are TGCGCCAGCAGCCAAGGGAGACAGGCTTTGAACACTGAAGCTTTCTTT. This encodes CASSQGRQALNTEAFF.

There are a few counts of this clonotype. The chain carries TRBV20-1 and TRBJ2-7; D unclear. V was cut by 0 bases and J by 0 bases, with 9 bases left in between. The CDR3 runs to 14 residues. Germline loops: CDR1 DFQATT, CDR2 SNEGSKA (reference sequence). Here the CDR3 DNA reads TGCAGTGCTAGAGATGAGCGTAGCTCCTACGAGCAGTACTTC. It specifies CSARDERSSYEQYF.

This clonotype was found many times. The rearrangement uses TRBV7-2 and TRBJ2-5; D gene uncertain. V was cut by 1 base and J by 1 base, with 7 bases left in between. The CDR3 length is 14 residues. Germline V lookup: CDR1 SGHTA, CDR2 FQGNSA. The CDR3 protein is CASSLVSIQETQYF. In DNA, the CDR3 is TGTGCCAGCAGCTTAGTGTCAATCCAAGAGACCCAGTACTTC. Together with reference TRBV7-2 and TRBJ2-5, the CDR3 gives the full variable domain: GAGVSQSPSNKVTEKGKDVELRCDPISGHTALYWYRQSLGQGLEFLIYFQGNSAPDKSGLPSDRFSAERTGGSVSTLTIQRTQQEDSAVYLCASSLVSIQETQYFGPGTRLLVL.

Only a few counts were recorded for this clonotype. The chain employs TRBV20-1 and TRBJ2-7; D ambiguous. The length of the CDR3 is 9 residues. Germline-derived CDR1 and CDR2 are DFQATT and SNEGSKA (reference sequence). V was clipped by 5 bases and J by 3 bases, with 2 bases between them. The CDR3 DNA is TGCAGTGCTGGCTACGAGCAGTACTTC. Protein: CSAGYEQYF.